Listed below are T cell receptor beta chains from one sample, sequenced in a study of identical twins. TCRdb reprocessed the 5' RACE reads via MiXCR and lists one record per CDR3 protein. Among hundreds of thousands of distinct CDR3 sequences listed, 8.6% were seen once. This same sample was also taken into another study, of yellow fever vaccine responses in identical twins.

Sequencing was done on a sample of PBMCs. All receptors derive from a woman aged 18-30 years in good health. The CDR3 runs from the conserved cysteine through the conserved F or W. The D gene is left open where the match is weak. Size values are once, few and many counts, or a class for expanded clones, and some rows have none.

>.|TRBV24-1|TRBJ2-7|.
TGTGCCACCAGTGATTTGAATGCTAGCTCCTACGAGCAGTACTTC
CATSDLNASSYEQYF
>many|TRBV5-1|TRBJ2-5|TRBD2
TGCGCCAGCAGCAACCCGGGACTAGCGGGAGCGAAGGGAGAGACCCAGTACTTC
CASSNPGLAGAKGETQYF
>many|TRBV27|TRBJ1-1|.
TGTGCCAGCAGTTATGGACTTAACACTGAAGCTTTCTTT
CASSYGLNTEAFF
>.|TRBV7-2|TRBJ2-5|.
TGTGCCAGCAGCTTAAGGGAAGAGTGGAGACAAGAGACCCAGTACTTC
CASSLREEWRQETQYF
>few|TRBV6-1|TRBJ2-3|.
TGTGCCAGCAATCCATTACAGGGACTTTCCACAGATACGCAGTATTTT
CASNPLQGLSTDTQYF
>few|TRBV7-9|TRBJ2-7|TRBD1
TGTGCCAGCAGCTTAGTAACAGGGGGCAGCGAGCAGTACTTC
CASSLVTGGSEQYF
>few|TRBV27|TRBJ2-5|.
TGTGCCAGCAAGTTCCCACCAGCGGAGGTGGAGACCCAGTACTTC
CASKFPPAEVETQYF
>many|TRBV7-2|TRBJ1-2|.
TGTGCCAGCAGCTTGGACGTTGATGGCTACACCTTC
CASSLDVDGYTF
>few|TRBV6-5|TRBJ2-7|.
TGTGCCAGCAGTTACTCGAGCATCCAGAGCTCCTACGAGCAGTACTTC
CASSYSSIQSSYEQYF
>many|TRBV3-1|TRBJ2-1|.
TGTGCCAGCAGCCTCGACTACCCGAGCTCCTACAATGAGCAGTTCTTC
CASSLDYPSSYNEQFF
>few|TRBV3-1|TRBJ2-5|.
TGTGCCAGCATCACCTCCCTAGCGGGACAGGGGACCCAGTACTTC
CASITSLAGQGTQYF
>few|TRBV28|TRBJ2-3|TRBD1
TGTGCCAGCGCAGGGGGAAGGACAGATACGCAGTATTTT
CASAGGRTDTQYF
>.|TRBV10-3|TRBJ2-3|TRBD1
TGTGCCATCAGTGGGGGGGACAGGGGGCTTGAAATGGATACGCAGTATTTT
CAISGGDRGLEMDTQYF
>many|TRBV9|TRBJ2-2|.
TGTGCCAGCAGCGCGACGTTAGGTACCGGGGAGCTGTTTTTT
CASSATLGTGELFF
>.|TRBV7-3|TRBJ2-3|.
TGTGCCAGCAGCGACAGCACGGGACGGAACACAGATACGCAGTATTTT
CASSDSTGRNTDTQYF
>many|TRBV6-5|TRBJ1-5|.
TGTGCCAGCAGTTACGGAGGGAATAGCAATCAGCCCCAGCATTTT
CASSYGGNSNQPQHF
>few|TRBV6-5|TRBJ2-1|.
TGTGCCAGCAGTTACTCGGAAGCTTTTGACAGTTATGAGCAGTTCTTC
CASSYSEAFDSYEQFF
>few|TRBV20-1|TRBJ1-1|.
TGCAGTGCTAGAGATCTGGTTCCACGGCCGGGGCTTGAAGCTTTCTTT
CSARDLVPRPGLEAFF
>.|TRBV7-2|TRBJ1-6|TRBD1
TGTGCCAGCAGCGTCCGGGACAGGGCTGTACCCCTCCACTTT
CASSVRDRAVPLHF
>few|TRBV5-6|TRBJ1-5|.
TGTGCCAGCAGCTTGGGCGGTTTTGATCAGCCCCAGCATTTT
CASSLGGFDQPQHF
>.|TRBV5-4|TRBJ2-1|TRBD1
TGTGCCAGCAAAACAGGGGGTCCCGTTAGCAATGAGCAGTTCTTC
CASKTGGPVSNEQFF
>few|TRBV5-1|TRBJ2-1|TRBD2
TGCGCCAGCAGCCCGCGGACTAGCGGAAAGGGAAATGAGCAGTTCTTC
CASSPRTSGKGNEQFF
>few|TRBV28|TRBJ2-3|TRBD2
TGTGCCAGCAGCGCTGCCCGAGCGGGAGGGACAGATACGCAGTATTTT
CASSAARAGGTDTQYF
>few|TRBV27|TRBJ2-2|TRBD2
TGTGCCAGCAGATCGACTAGCGGGGTAACCGGGGAGCTGTTTTTT
CASRSTSGVTGELFF